This T cell receptor (beta chain) appears in the sequencing data of a study of quantifying T cell responses using KT2 cells (dated by TCRdb to 2016 to 2017). For the wider study: RNA was DNase-treated and reverse transcribed with TCR alpha and beta constant-region primers, mostly using SuperScript III. The efficiency of the T4 ligation step under optimum conditions was estimated to be greater than 9.5%. To prevent over-amplification, PCR2 was performed as a SYBR Green qPCR and halted at a predetermined fluorescence threshold. The study at large found these results: Even at the lowest spike-in tested, roughly one KT2 cell per 100,000 PBMC, KT2 sequences were still detected. Counts of KT2 alpha and beta sequences scaled linearly with input KT2 cell number over several orders of magnitude. The study did not include a side-by-side comparison of this pipeline with other TCR sequencing techniques. Saturation was seen in the detection of KT2 sequences when very high numbers of KT2 cells were spiked in.

Receptors were amplified or captured by UMI-ligation and nested PCR. A single-stranded oligonucleotide bearing the Illumina SP2 sequence and a UMI was ligated to the 3' end of the cDNA with T4 RNA ligase 1. PCR1 consisted of 4 cycles (98 degrees C 15 s, 69 degrees C 30 s, 72 degrees C 40 s), and for the beta primer an equimolar mix of RC1.1 and RC1.2 was used to cover TRBC1 and TRBC2. From PCR2 onward, TCR alpha and beta chains were processed separately, and sample indices and Illumina adaptors were added. The UMI was composed of 12 random nucleotides, arranged as two hexamers separated by a spacer, and was positioned after an 8-base spacer. Libraries were sequenced on an Illumina MiSeq using v2 2x251 paired-end chemistry, with 12 samples typically included per run. PhiX DNA at roughly 4.5-7% was added to each sequencing library to increase diversity. Per the original workflow: Raw reads were converted to FASTQ with bcl2fastq and demultiplexed by dual indices using Demultiplexor. V and J genes were assigned by Decombinator through tag matching that permitted a single base-pair mismatch. UMIs were used by Collapsinator to correct both sequencing errors and frequency errors caused by PCR heterogeneity. Decombinator identifiers were converted to nucleotide sequence by CDR3Translator, the sequences were translated to amino acids, and CDR3 was extracted using C- and N-terminal motifs. Each distinct KT2 TCR was counted as one cluster of KT2 sequences that shared a single unique molecular identifier. TCRdb trimmed public reads at Q25 via fastp, called clones via MiXCR and kept in-frame beta chains. Under each unique CDR3 protein, matching rows form one entry showing the most common genes and DNA. TCRdb assigned the V and J calls; the authors' analysis was not used. For this sample there are tens of thousands of distinct CDR3 sequences; about 7.3% appear just once. The ten top clones hold 15% to 17% of the sample.

Its CDR3 holds 16 amino acids, cysteine through phenylalanine. Only the CDR3 region is kept as DNA, spanning 48 bases read in frame from base 1. Taken from the germline V gene, the CDR1 and CDR2 loops are SGHAT and FQNNGV. Trimmed from V: 4 bases; trimmed from J: 4 bases; junction bases lacking a gene match: 7. The table lists this clonotype with a few counts. Its cognate antigen has yet to be identified. Base quality data are lacking; no much larger clone is found one base away. To test the sensitivity and accuracy of the pipeline, known numbers of KT2, a T cell clone whose TCR had already been sequenced, were spiked into unfractionated PBMC. A range of KT2-to-PBMC ratios was generated by mixing KT2 cells with a fixed number of PBMC.

Recombination linked TRBV11-2 to TRBJ2-1; 10 nucleotides in the junction match TRBD2. The sequencing sample was made of PBMCs spiked with cells of the T cell clone KT2. This receptor was identified in a human donor. The DNA is as follows: TGTGCCAGCAGCTCTATAGCGGGAGGATGGTACAATGAGCAGTTCTTC. It translates to CASSSIAGGWYNEQFF.